The rows below give T cell receptor beta chains drawn from one sample of a study of long-term antiretroviral therapy in people with HIV. The method was immunoSEQ multiplex PCR; TCRdb's version includes in-frame clones alone and lacks a portion of them. There are some 16,000 clones in the sample; 77% occur only once, and 20% to 25% lies in the top ten. The material was unsorted PBMCs, obtained 2.1 years after starting antiretroviral therapy. All receptors derive from a man in his forties with HIV. CDR3s include the opening cysteine and the closing phenylalanine or tryptophan. The D gene is left open where the match is weak.

D gene: -; J gene: TRBJ1-1; V gene: TRBV2; CDR3 protein: CASSDGYTEAFF; CDR3 DNA: TGTGCCAGCAGTGATGGATACACTGAAGCTTTCTTT
D gene: TRBD1; J gene: TRBJ1-1; V gene: TRBV18; CDR3 protein: CASSPMPGGAGTEAFF; CDR3 DNA: TGTGCCAGCTCACCAATGCCAGGGGGCGCGGGGACTGAAGCTTTCTTT
D gene: TRBD1; J gene: TRBJ2-7; V gene: TRBV18; CDR3 protein: CASSPADRVGYEQYF; CDR3 DNA: TGTGCCAGCTCACCCGCGGACAGGGTTGGATACGAGCAGTACTTC
D gene: TRBD2; J gene: TRBJ2-1; V gene: TRBV29-1; CDR3 protein: CSVLGGGKGSYNEQFF; CDR3 DNA: TGCAGCGTCCTCGGGGGGGGTAAGGGCTCCTACAATGAGCAGTTCTTC
D gene: -; J gene: TRBJ1-3; V gene: TRBV5-1; CDR3 protein: CASSLARSSGMGLAGNTIYF; CDR3 DNA: TGCGCCAGCAGCTTGGCCCGTTCAAGTGGTATGGGTCTCGCTGGAAACACCATATATTTT
D gene: -; J gene: TRBJ1-1; V gene: TRBV7-8; CDR3 protein: CASSLVGVNTEAFF; CDR3 DNA: TGTGCCAGCAGCTTAGTAGGGGTGAACACTGAAGCTTTCTTT
D gene: -; J gene: TRBJ1-2; V gene: TRBV30; CDR3 protein: CAWSKPLDYGYTF; CDR3 DNA: TGTGCCTGGAGTAAGCCTCTGGACTATGGCTACACCTTC
D gene: -; J gene: TRBJ1-4; V gene: TRBV6-5; CDR3 protein: CASGGGDEKLFF; CDR3 DNA: TGTGCCAGCGGAGGAGGGGATGAAAAACTGTTTTTT
D gene: -; J gene: TRBJ2-6; V gene: TRBV5-1; CDR3 protein: CASRRALSGANVLTF; CDR3 DNA: TGCGCCAGCAGACGGGCCCTCTCTGGGGCCAACGTCCTGACTTTC
D gene: -; J gene: TRBJ1-1; V gene: TRBV7-9; CDR3 protein: CASSLSSGGGHTEAFF; CDR3 DNA: TGTGCCAGCAGCTTATCGTCGGGGGGTGGGCACACTGAAGCTTTCTTT
D gene: -; J gene: TRBJ1-2; V gene: TRBV4-1; CDR3 protein: CASSQDWGTLYGYTF; CDR3 DNA: TGCGCCAGCAGCCAAGATTGGGGAACTCTCTATGGCTACACCTTC
D gene: TRBD2; J gene: TRBJ2-1; V gene: TRBV5-1; CDR3 protein: CASSLAGRYNEQFF; CDR3 DNA: TGCGCCAGCAGCTTAGCGGGGCGCTACAATGAGCAGTTCTTC
D gene: TRBD2; J gene: TRBJ2-1; V gene: TRBV10-3; CDR3 protein: CAISESIAGGAYNEQFF; CDR3 DNA: TGTGCCATCAGTGAGTCGATAGCGGGGGGGGCCTACAATGAGCAGTTCTTC
D gene: -; J gene: TRBJ2-1; V gene: TRBV27; CDR3 protein: CASSLGANSYNEQFF; CDR3 DNA: TGTGCCAGCAGTTTAGGTGCCAACTCCTACAATGAGCAGTTCTTC
D gene: TRBD2; J gene: TRBJ2-1; V gene: TRBV4-1; CDR3 protein: CASSPREGAYNEQFF; CDR3 DNA: TGCGCCAGCAGCCCCCGGGAGGGAGCCTACAATGAGCAGTTCTTC
D gene: -; J gene: TRBJ1-1; V gene: TRBV10-3; CDR3 protein: CAISESMRTEAFF; CDR3 DNA: TGTGCCATCAGTGAGTCTATGCGCACTGAAGCTTTCTTT
D gene: TRBD1; J gene: TRBJ1-1; V gene: TRBV7-3; CDR3 protein: CASSMGQGDTEAFF; CDR3 DNA: TGTGCCAGCAGCATGGGACAGGGGGACACTGAAGCTTTCTTT
D gene: TRBD1; J gene: TRBJ2-7; V gene: TRBV5-8; CDR3 protein: CASSLETGEGSYEQYF; CDR3 DNA: TGTGCCAGCAGCTTGGAAACAGGGGAAGGGTCCTACGAGCAGTACTTC
D gene: TRBD2; J gene: TRBJ2-1; V gene: TRBV13; CDR3 protein: CASSLPLTSDEQFF; CDR3 DNA: TGTGCCAGCAGCTTACCCCTGACTAGCGATGAGCAGTTCTTC
D gene: TRBD1; J gene: TRBJ2-7; V gene: TRBV7-6; CDR3 protein: CASGMGQEKIADEQYF; CDR3 DNA: TGTGCCAGCGGCATGGGACAGGAAAAAATTGCGGACGAGCAGTACTTC
D gene: -; J gene: TRBJ1-6; V gene: TRBV5-5; CDR3 protein: CASSWTGPGHNSPLHF; CDR3 DNA: TGTGCCAGCAGTTGGACGGGCCCGGGGCATAATTCACCCCTCCACTTT
D gene: -; J gene: TRBJ1-2; V gene: TRBV5-1; CDR3 protein: CASSLAAGDGYTF; CDR3 DNA: TGCGCCAGCAGCTTGGCCGCCGGGGATGGCTACACCTTC